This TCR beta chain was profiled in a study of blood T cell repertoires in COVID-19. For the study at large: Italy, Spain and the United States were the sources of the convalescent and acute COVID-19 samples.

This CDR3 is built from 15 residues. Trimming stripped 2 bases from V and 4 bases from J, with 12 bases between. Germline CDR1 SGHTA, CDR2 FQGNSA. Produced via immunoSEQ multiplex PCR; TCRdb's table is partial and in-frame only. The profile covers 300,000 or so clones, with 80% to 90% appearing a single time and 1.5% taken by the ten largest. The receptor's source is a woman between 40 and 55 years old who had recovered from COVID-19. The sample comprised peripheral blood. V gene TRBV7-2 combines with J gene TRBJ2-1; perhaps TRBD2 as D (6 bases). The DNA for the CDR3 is TGTGCCAGCAGCTTACCGGAGGAGGGATACAATGAGCAGTTCTTC. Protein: CASSLPEEGYNEQFF. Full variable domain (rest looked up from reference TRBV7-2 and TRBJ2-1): GAGVSQSPSNKVTEKGKDVELRCDPISGHTALYWYRQSLGQGLEFLIYFQGNSAPDKSGLPSDRFSAERTGGSVSTLTIQRTQQEDSAVYLCASSLPEEGYNEQFFGPGTRLTVL.